This T cell receptor beta chain was sequenced for a study of beta chain features in type 1 diabetes. Findings of the study overall: Within each of all four CD4+ subsets, Type 1 diabetes patients had TCRB CDR3s that were moderately but significantly shorter.

Via the markers CD45RO/CCR7/CD25/CD127/CD95/CD27, stem cell-like memory, regulatory, central memory and naive CD4+ cells were sorted. Sorted populations all had greater than 95% purity. The CDR3 has 13 residues. Germline V CDR1 and CDR2: MNHEY, SVGAGI. V was cut by 5 bases and J by 0 bases, with 5 bases left in between. As every portion of the isolated RNA was reverse transcribed, the sequencing read expressed TCRB transcripts. The study sequenced naive, central memory and regulatory T cell samples to an average of about 3.5 million reads. The protocol was immunoSEQ multiplex PCR, while the TCRdb copy is restricted to in-frame clones and leaves out a portion. The repertoire includes 550,000 to 850,000 clones, over 10% of them detected once, and approximately 0.02% sits in the top ten. This clone occurred once. The antigen remains unidentified.

The genes are TRBV6-5 and TRBJ1-3; a possible D gene is TRBD1 (5 bases). The specimen sequenced was naive CD4+ T cells from blood. This sequence originates from a man younger than 30 with type 1 diabetes. CDR3 protein: CASSTGSGNTIYF. The DNA for the CDR3 is TGTGCCAGCAGTACAGGCTCTGGAAACACCATATATTTT.